This T cell receptor (beta chain) was documented in a study of OX40 agonist ivuxolimab in advanced cancers. The CDR3 spans 15 residues. V gave up 1 base and J gave up 3 bases, with 13 bases separating them. Germline lookup yields CDR1 SGHTA and CDR2 FQGTGA. TCRdb's copy holds only in-frame clones and misses some; the assay was immunoSEQ multiplex PCR. The repertoire holds 6,000 or so clones, with just under 70% as singletons. The sequencing here drew on CD4+ or CD8+ T cells sorted from blood, taken in a trial of the OX40 agonist ivuxolimab. The chain links TRBV7-3 to TRBJ2-7, with a weak D call TRBD2 (7 bases). This TCR was recovered from an adult with an advanced solid tumor such as melanoma, head and neck, liver or kidney cancer. The CDR3 reads CASSLRRGHYYEQYF. CDR3 DNA sequence: TGTGCCAGCAGCTTAAGGCGGGGGCACTACTACGAGCAGTACTTC.